The 8 T cell receptor beta chains below come from one sample, sequenced in a study of PD-1 blockade in mismatch repair-deficient tumors. Some clones are missing from TCRdb's copy, which holds only in-frame ones; the method was immunoSEQ multiplex PCR. This table has more than 20,000 clones, 84% appearing once. Sequencing was performed on peripheral blood, taken 2 weeks after starting pembrolizumab. The origin of the receptors is an adult with mismatch repair-deficient cancer.

V is TRBV18 and J is TRBJ2-1, with 8 nucleotides matching TRBD2. Germline-derived CDR1 and CDR2 are KGHSH and LQKENI. The V segment lost 2 bases and the J segment 5 bases; nucleotides outside the gene matches: 2. The CDR3 is made up of 14 amino acids. The CDR3 sequence is CASSPRAGDNEQFF. CDR3 DNA: TGTGCCAGCTCACCAAGAGCGGGGGACAATGAGCAGTTCTTC.

This chain uses TRBV7-9 with TRBJ2-6; D not resolved. This CDR3 is built from 15 residues. Trimming left V 7 bases short and J 0 bases short, with 10 bases between. CDR1 SEHNR and CDR2 FQNEAQ come from the germline V gene (reference sequence). In DNA form, the CDR3 reads TGTGCCAGCATTTCGTCCCTCTCTGGGGCCAACGTCCTGACTTTC. Translating it yields CASISSLSGANVLTF.

The V gene is TRBV30, the J gene TRBJ2-1; TRBD2 aligns across 8 bases. This CDR3 region has 13 residues. CDR1 is GTSNPN, CDR2 SVGIG, per germline (reference sequence). J lost 9 bases, V lost 7 bases, and 11 bases had no gene match. The CDR3 region is CALTSDGFGEQFF. Here the CDR3 DNA reads TGTGCCTTGACTAGCGACGGATTTGGTGAGCAGTTCTTC.

The V and J genes are TRBV5-1 and TRBJ1-2; 8 bases are shared with TRBD1. Germline V gives CDR1 SGHRS, CDR2 YFSETQ. The CDR3 loop spans 14 amino acids. J gave up 5 bases and V 2 bases, and 5 bases lay outside the gene matches. The CDR3: CASSFGDRTYGYTF. CDR3 bases: TGCGCCAGCAGCTTTGGGGACAGGACTTATGGCTACACCTTC.

The rearrangement uses TRBV15 and TRBJ2-7; unclear D gene. The V end was cut by 5 bases, the J end by 2 bases, with 13 bases between. Germline lookup yields CDR1 LNHNV and CDR2 YYDKDF (reference sequence). The length of the CDR3 is 14 residues. In DNA, the CDR3 is TGTGCCACCAGCGTCTGGGCAGGTCCCTACGAGCAGTACTTC. Its protein is CATSVWAGPYEQYF.

This rearrangement joins TRBV10-3 to TRBJ2-5, with a possible D match to TRBD1 (6 bases). Germline V gene lookup returns CDR1 ENHRY and CDR2 SYGVKD. Trimming cost V 5 bases and J 5 bases, with 12 bases left between them. CDR3 size: 13 residues. Written as DNA, the CDR3 is TGTGCCATCAGTACAGGGTCCTGGGAGACCCAGTACTTC. Encoded protein: CAISTGSWETQYF.

The chain joins TRBV12-5 to TRBJ2-2; tentatively, D is TRBD2 (6 bases). The CDR3 spans 12 residues. Germline CDR1 reads LGHNT; CDR2 reads FRNRAP. V shed 6 bases and J shed 6 bases, with 8 bases lying between them. The CDR3 bases are TGTGCTAGTGGCGGAGGGGCCGGGGAGCTGTTTTTT. As protein: CASGGGAGELFF.

This chain links TRBV28 with TRBJ2-7; D possibly uses TRBD1 or TRBD2 (5 bases each). The V end was cut by 3 bases, the J end by 6 bases, with 18 bases between. Germline V CDR1 and CDR2: MDHEN, SYDVKM. This CDR3 region has 15 residues. CDR3 DNA sequence: TGTGCCAGCAGTTTCCGGGACCTTCAGAGATCCGAGCAGTACTTC. Translating it yields CASSFRDLQRSEQYF.